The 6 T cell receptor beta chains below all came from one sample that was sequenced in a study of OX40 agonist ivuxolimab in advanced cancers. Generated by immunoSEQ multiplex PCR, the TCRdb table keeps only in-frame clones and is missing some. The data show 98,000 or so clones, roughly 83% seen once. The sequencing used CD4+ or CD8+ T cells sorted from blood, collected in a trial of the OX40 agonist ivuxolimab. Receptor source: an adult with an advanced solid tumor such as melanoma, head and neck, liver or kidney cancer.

DNA of the CDR3: TGTGCCAGCAGTTTGGGACAGTTACAAGAGACCCAGTACTTC. It specifies CASSLGQLQETQYF. The chain joins TRBV2 to TRBJ2-5; 7 bases line up with TRBD1. Trimming removed 5 bases from V and 2 bases from J; junction bases left unmatched: 5. The CDR3 has 14 amino acids. Germline V CDR1 and CDR2: SNHLY, FYNNEI.

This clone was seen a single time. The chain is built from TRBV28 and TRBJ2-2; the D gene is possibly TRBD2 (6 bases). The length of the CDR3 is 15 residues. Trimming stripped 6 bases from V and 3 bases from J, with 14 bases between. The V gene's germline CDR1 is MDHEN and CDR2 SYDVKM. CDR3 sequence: CASRIKGLYTGELFF. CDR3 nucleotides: TGTGCCAGCAGAATAAAGGGACTGTACACCGGGGAGCTGTTTTTT.

The CDR3 loop is CASSVVGSGNPNEQFF. The DNA for the CDR3 is TGTGCCAGCAGCGTTGTGGGTAGCGGGAACCCCAATGAGCAGTTCTTC. The chain uses TRBV9 and TRBJ2-1, with 8 bases identical to TRBD2. Unmatched junction bases numbered 10, after V lost 2 bases and J lost 6 bases. The CDR3 runs to 16 residues. Germline V gene data show CDR1 as SGDLS and CDR2 as YYNGEE.

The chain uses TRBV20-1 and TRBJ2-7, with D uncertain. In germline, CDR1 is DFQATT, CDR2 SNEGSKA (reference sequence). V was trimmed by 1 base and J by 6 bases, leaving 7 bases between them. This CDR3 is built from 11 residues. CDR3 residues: CSARGGREQYF. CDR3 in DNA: TGCAGTGCTAGAGGTGGTCGCGAGCAGTACTTC.

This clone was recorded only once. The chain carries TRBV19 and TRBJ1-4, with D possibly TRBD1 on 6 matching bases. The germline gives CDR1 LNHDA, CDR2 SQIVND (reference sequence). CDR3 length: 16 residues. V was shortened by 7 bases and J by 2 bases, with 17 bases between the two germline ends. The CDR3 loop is CASTRAGATTNEKLFF. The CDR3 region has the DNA TGTGCCAGTACTCGGGCAGGGGCTACGACTAATGAAAAACTGTTTTTT.

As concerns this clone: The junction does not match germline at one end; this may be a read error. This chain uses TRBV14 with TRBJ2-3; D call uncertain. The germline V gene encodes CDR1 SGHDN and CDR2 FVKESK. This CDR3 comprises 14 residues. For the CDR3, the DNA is TGTGCCAGCAGCCAAGAATTGAGGAGTCCTGCCAGGAATTTT. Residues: CASSQELRSPARNF. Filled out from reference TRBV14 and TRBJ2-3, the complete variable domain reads EAGVTQFPSHSVIEKGQTVTLRCDPISGHDNLYWYRRVMGKEIKFLLHFVKESKQDESGMPNNRFLAERTGGTYSTLKVQPAELEDSGVYFCASSQELRSPARNFGPGTRLTVL.